This TCR beta chain was found in a study of blood T cell repertoires in COVID-19. In germline, CDR1 is SGHTA, CDR2 FQGNSA. The CDR3 is made up of 15 amino acids. Trimming took off 5 bases at V and 6 bases at J, with 14 bases between the two ends. TCRdb's table, derived via immunoSEQ multiplex PCR, lists solely in-frame clones and lacks some. Of more than 100,000 clones in the sample, roughly 90% were seen once. The chain joins TRBV7-2 to TRBJ1-6, with D possibly being TRBD1 (5 bases). Sequencing used peripheral blood. This TCR derives from a woman in her sixties with COVID-19, enrolled during active disease. CDR3 residues: CASSAAQGRNSPLHF. Written as DNA, the CDR3 is TGTGCCAGCAGCGCAGCGCAGGGCCGTAATTCACCCCTCCACTTT.